Shown below are 18 T cell receptor beta chains from a single sample sequenced in a study of cytomegalovirus exposure and HLA in healthy donors. The PCR made use of 60 Vbeta and 13 Jbeta primers. TCRdb's table, derived via immunoSEQ multiplex PCR, lists solely in-frame clones and lacks some. The listing records roughly 78,000 clones. Sequenced: PBMCs. These receptors originate from a man aged 35-49 years in good health and CMV-seronegative.

V and J are TRBV5-1 and TRBJ2-1, with TRBD2 matching 7 bases. CDR1 SGHRS and CDR2 YFSETQ come from the germline V gene. V lost 6 bases, J lost 3 bases, and 9 bases stayed unmatched. The CDR3 runs 15 residues. This chain's CDR3 is CASTPRDYLYNEQFF. Here the CDR3 DNA reads TGCGCCAGCACCCCGCGGGACTACCTCTACAATGAGCAGTTCTTC.

The rearrangement links TRBV19 to TRBJ1-1; no clear D. V was shortened by 8 bases and J by 7 bases, with 20 bases between the two germline ends. The CDR3 is 14 amino acids. The germline V gene encodes CDR1 LNHDA and CDR2 SQIVND (reference sequence). Here the CDR3 DNA reads TGTGCCAGTTCGAGGCGTGAGGGTTTTGGTGAAGCTTTCTTT. It encodes CASSRREGFGEAFF.

The gene calls are TRBV13 and TRBJ1-2; TRBD1 agrees at 9 bases. V lost 5 bases, J lost 13 bases, and 8 bases stayed unmatched. The CDR3 covers 12 residues. Germline loops: CDR1 PRHDT, CDR2 FYEKMQ (reference sequence). CDR3 amino acids: CASSQADRGFTF. The DNA of the CDR3 is TGTGCCAGCAGCCAAGCCGACAGGGGGTTCACCTTC.

This chain connects TRBV6-6 to TRBJ2-4; D is unclear. Germline CDR1 is MNHNY and CDR2 is SVGAGI (reference sequence). Trimming stripped 6 bases from V and 7 bases from J, with 10 bases between. The length of the CDR3 is 12 residues. CDR3 DNA: TGTGCCAGCAGCACCCGAGGCAACATTCAGTACTTC. It encodes CASSTRGNIQYF.

The rearrangement links TRBV4-3 to TRBJ2-6, with 7 bases that match TRBD1. This CDR3 is 17 amino acids long. The junction had 2 bases not matched to a gene; V was cut back by 0 bases and J by 0 bases. Germline assignment: CDR1 LGHNA and CDR2 YSLEER. The CDR3 is CASSQDPGGSGANVLTF. Here the CDR3 DNA reads TGCGCCAGCAGCCAAGATCCAGGGGGCTCTGGGGCCAACGTCCTGACTTTC.

The chain combines TRBV4-3 with TRBJ2-3; 15 bases map to TRBD2. The length of the CDR3 is 17 residues. Germline V CDR1 and CDR2: LGHNA, YSLEER. Trimming cost V 6 bases and J 1 base; bases outside gene matches: 5. CDR3 sequence reads: CASSRTSGGVRTDTQYF. In nucleotides, the CDR3 is TGCGCCAGCAGTCGGACTAGCGGGGGGGTACGCACAGATACGCAGTATTTT.

The chain is built from TRBV28 and TRBJ2-7, with 7 nucleotides matching TRBD1. CDR3 size: 14 residues. The V gene end was trimmed by 6 bases and the J gene end by 5 bases; junction bases not matched to a gene: 10. The V gene's germline CDR1 is MDHEN and CDR2 SYDVKM. CDR3 region: CASSSDRRLDEQYF. CDR3 in DNA: TGTGCCAGCAGCTCGGACAGGCGCCTAGACGAGCAGTACTTC.

The chain employs TRBV19 and TRBJ2-7; TRBD1 might be the D (6 bases). Looked up from germline, CDR1 is LNHDA and CDR2 is SQIVND (reference sequence). V lost 3 bases, J lost 0 bases, and 15 bases lay in between. This CDR3 has 16 residues. The CDR3 DNA reads TGTGCCAGTAGTATGGTTGGGGGCTCAGCCTCCTACGAGCAGTACTTC. Encoded protein: CASSMVGGSASYEQYF. Complete variable domain (other parts from reference TRBV19 and TRBJ2-7): DGGITQSPKYLFRKEGQNVTLSCEQNLNHDAMYWYRQDPGQGLRLIYYSQIVNDFQKGDIAEGYSVSREKKESFPLTVTSAQKNPTAFYLCASSMVGGSASYEQYFGPGTRLTVT.

This chain connects TRBV28 to TRBJ2-7; 8 bases are a match to TRBD2. J gave up 0 bases and V 9 bases, and 16 bases lay outside the gene matches. Germline loops: CDR1 MDHEN, CDR2 SYDVKM. The CDR3 spans 17 residues. The CDR3 nucleotides read TGTGCCAGAAACGGTTGCGGGAGGTCCAGTAGCTCCTACGAGCAGTACTTC. Translated, it gives CARNGCGRSSSSYEQYF.

The chain recombines TRBV30 with TRBJ2-5; D is unresolved. Trimming pared 0 bases from V and 4 bases from J, leaving 12 bases between. Looked up from germline, CDR1 is GTSNPN and CDR2 is SVGIG (reference sequence). There are 14 residues in the CDR3. CDR3 region: CAWSVRVYSETQYF. DNA for the CDR3: TGTGCCTGGAGTGTTCGTGTTTACTCAGAGACCCAGTACTTC.

The chain recombines TRBV10-1 with TRBJ1-6, with TRBD1 matching 7 bases. J lost 9 bases, V lost 7 bases, and 12 bases had no gene match. CDR1 WNHNN and CDR2 SYGVQD come from the germline V gene (reference sequence). This CDR3 contains 15 residues. For the CDR3, the DNA is TGCGCCAGCACTTTTCAGGCGGCAGGGGGTTCACCCCTCCACTTT. Encoded protein: CASTFQAAGGSPLHF.

The chain joins TRBV30 to TRBJ2-7; 8 bases are a match to TRBD2. V shed 4 bases, J shed 1 base, and the junction held 12 bases outside the gene matches. Germline-derived CDR1 and CDR2 are GTSNPN and SVGIG (reference sequence). The CDR3 has 16 amino acids. As DNA, the CDR3 is TGTGCCTGGAACGGGGGGGGGATGGTTTGTTCCTACGAGCAGTACTTC. This sequence encodes CAWNGGGMVCSYEQYF. Full variable domain (rest looked up from reference TRBV30 and TRBJ2-7): SQTIHQWPATLVQPVGSPLSLECTVEGTSNPNLYWYRQAAGRGLQLLFYSVGIGQISSEVPQNLSASRPQDRQFILSSKKLLLSDSGFYLCAWNGGGMVCSYEQYFGPGTRLTVT.

The V gene is TRBV7-2, the J gene TRBJ1-2, with D perhaps TRBD1 (5 bases). The germline gives CDR1 SGHTA, CDR2 FQGNSA. The CDR3 contains 13 residues. V was trimmed by 5 bases and J by 2 bases, leaving 9 bases between them. CDR3 residues: CASSPRGNYGYTF. As DNA, the CDR3 is TGTGCCAGCAGCCCACGGGGGAACTATGGCTACACCTTC.

The chain carries TRBV7-8 and TRBJ2-5; 13 bases line up with TRBD2. The CDR3 consists of 14 residues. Germline V gene sequence: CDR1 SGHVS, CDR2 FQNEAQ. J lost 2 bases, V lost 7 bases, and 1 base had no gene match. Here the CDR3 reads CASTGLAGQETQYF. In DNA, the CDR3 is TGTGCCAGCACGGGACTAGCGGGGCAAGAGACCCAGTACTTC.

This rearrangement joins TRBV11-2 to TRBJ1-3; D gene uncertain. V lost 5 bases and J lost 4, with 15 bases in between. CDR3 length equals 15 residues. CDR1 and CDR2 from the germline V gene are SGHAT and FQNNGV. The CDR3 region has the DNA TGTGCCAGCAGCCCGACTCTACTTAGAGGAAACACCATATATTTT. It is translated as CASSPTLLRGNTIYF. Full variable domain (remainder filled in from reference TRBV11-2 and TRBJ1-3): EAGVAQSPRYKIIEKRQSVAFWCNPISGHATLYWYQQILGQGPKLLIQFQNNGVVDDSQLPKDRFSAERLKGVDSTLKIQPAKLEDSAVYLCASSPTLLRGNTIYFGEGSWLTVV.

The chain uses TRBV6-5 and TRBJ2-1, with 10 nucleotides matching TRBD2. The junction had 8 bases not matched to a gene; V was cut back by 3 bases and J by 15 bases. Germline V gene data show CDR1 as MNHEY and CDR2 as SVGAGI. The CDR3 consists of 13 residues. CDR3: CASSYNGAGGRFF. The CDR3 DNA reads as TGTGCCAGCAGTTATAATGGAGCGGGGGGGCGGTTCTTC.

CDR3 region: CASSPLVTPYNEQFF. CDR3 bases: TGTGCCAGCAGCCCGCTGGTGACACCGTACAATGAGCAGTTCTTC. The chain joins TRBV14 to TRBJ2-1; D call uncertain. The CDR3 is 15 residues long. V was shortened by 4 bases and J by 4 bases, with 14 bases between the two germline ends. Germline CDR1 and CDR2: SGHDN and FVKESK.

The chain links TRBV10-3 to TRBJ2-3; 8 bases are shared with TRBD2. This CDR3 is built from 17 residues. The V and J ends lost 6 bases and 0 bases, in that order; junction bases with no gene match: 11. Germline CDR1 reads ENHRY; CDR2 reads SYGVKD. The DNA of the CDR3 is TGTGCCATCAGCAGACAAACTAGCGGAGGCAGCACAGATACGCAGTATTTT. Translation: CAISRQTSGGSTDTQYF.